These 6 T cell receptor beta chains originate from one sample sequenced in a study of blood T cell repertoires in COVID-19. Clones were sequenced by immunoSEQ multiplex PCR, and TCRdb holds only the in-frame ones, with some missing. The sample records hundreds of thousands of clones, 88% being singletons. The sequenced sample consisted of peripheral blood. These receptors were taken from a woman aged 40 to 50 who had recovered from COVID-19.

The chain links TRBV10-3 to TRBJ2-1; TRBD2 is a possible D gene (6 bases). With 0 bases removed from V and 9 bases from J, the gap between germline ends came to 18 bases. The CDR3 spans 16 residues. The germline CDR1 and CDR2 sequences are ENHRY and SYGVKD. The DNA of the CDR3 is TGTGCCATCAGTGAGTCGTGGGGGGACTTTCTTGTTGAGCAGTTCTTC. Protein: CAISESWGDFLVEQFF.

The V call is TRBV7-9, the J call TRBJ2-5; 7 bases fit TRBD2. The CDR3 totals 14 residues. V was clipped by 8 bases and J by 2 bases; unmatched bases: 8. Per the germline V gene, CDR1 is SEHNR and CDR2 is FQNEAQ (reference sequence). The CDR3 is CASLALGGQETQYF. The CDR3 DNA follows: TGTGCCAGCCTCGCTCTGGGGGGGCAAGAGACCCAGTACTTC. Filled out from reference TRBV7-9 and TRBJ2-5, the complete variable domain reads DTGVSQNPRHKITKRGQNVTFRCDPISEHNRLYWYRQTLGQGPEFLTYFQNEAQLEKSRLLSDRFSAERPKGSFSTLEIQRTEQGDSAMYLCASLALGGQETQYFGPGTRLLVL.

J is TRBJ2-2 and V is TRBV5-1, with TRBD2 matching over 10 bases. The germline CDR1 and CDR2 sequences are SGHRS and YFSETQ. The V gene end was trimmed by 4 bases and the J gene end by 0 bases; junction bases not matched to a gene: 12. The CDR3 contains 19 residues. In nucleotides, the CDR3 is TGCGCCAGCAGCCCTTCCAAGCGGACTAGCGGCACGAACACCGGGGAGCTGTTTTTT. This encodes CASSPSKRTSGTNTGELFF. The complete variable domain, with remaining parts taken from reference TRBV5-1 and TRBJ2-2, reads KAGVTQTPRYLIKTRGQQVTLSCSPISGHRSVSWYQQTPGQGLQFLFEYFSETQRNKGNFPGRFSGRQFSNSRSEMNVSTLELGDSALYLCASSPSKRTSGTNTGELFFGEGSRLTVL.

The chain is built from TRBV12-3 or TRBV12-4 and TRBJ2-3, with 7 bases that match TRBD1. Losses at the gene ends were 8 bases for V and 5 bases for J; bases not matched to a gene: 7. The CDR3 covers 13 residues. The DNA for the CDR3 is TGTGCCAGCGAAGGGGGCTGGGGAGATACGCAGTATTTT. Translating gives CASEGGWGDTQYF.

The chain joins TRBV6-5 to TRBJ1-1; maybe TRBD1 (5 bases). The CDR3 consists of 14 residues. CDR1 is MNHEY and CDR2 is SVGAGI in the germline V gene. The V and J ends lost 4 bases and 11 bases respectively, with 20 bases between them. This CDR3 reads CASSSLDQGPGAFF. CDR3 bases: TGTGCCAGCAGTTCCTTAGATCAGGGCCCGGGCGCTTTCTTT.

This clone was recorded only once. This chain joins TRBV9 and TRBJ2-1, with TRBD2 matching 7 bases. CDR3 length: 14 residues. Germline trimming cut 2 bases from V and 9 bases from J; bases unmatched to any gene: 8. Germline CDR1 SGDLS, CDR2 YYNGEE. In DNA, the CDR3 is TGTGCCAGCAGCGTGTCGGAGTCGGGGGGTGAGCAGTTCTTC. Protein product: CASSVSESGGEQFF.